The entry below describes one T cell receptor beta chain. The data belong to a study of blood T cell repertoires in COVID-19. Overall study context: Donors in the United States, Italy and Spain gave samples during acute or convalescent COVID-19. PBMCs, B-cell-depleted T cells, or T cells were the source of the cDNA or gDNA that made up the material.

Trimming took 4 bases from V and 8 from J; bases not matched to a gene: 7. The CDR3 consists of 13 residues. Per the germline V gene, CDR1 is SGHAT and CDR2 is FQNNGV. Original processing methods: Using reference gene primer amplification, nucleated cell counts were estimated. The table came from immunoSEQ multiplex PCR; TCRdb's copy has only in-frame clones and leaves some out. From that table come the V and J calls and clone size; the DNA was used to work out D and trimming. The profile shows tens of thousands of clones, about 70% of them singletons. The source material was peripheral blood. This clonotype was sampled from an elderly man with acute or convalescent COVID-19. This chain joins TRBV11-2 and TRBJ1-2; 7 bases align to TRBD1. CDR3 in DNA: TGTGCCAGCAGCTCGGGACAGTCAGAGGGCTACACCTTC. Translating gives CASSSGQSEGYTF.